The 16 T cell receptor beta chains below all came from one sample that was sequenced in a study of OX40 agonist ivuxolimab in advanced cancers. Profiled with immunoSEQ multiplex PCR; TCRdb holds only in-frame clones, not every one. The sample includes 55,000 to 75,000 clones, approximately 86% of them seen just once. Source: CD4+ or CD8+ T cells sorted from blood, taken in a trial of the OX40 agonist ivuxolimab. These receptors were obtained from an adult with an advanced solid tumor such as melanoma, head and neck, liver or kidney cancer.

The V and J genes are TRBV19 and TRBJ2-7; D not resolved. This CDR3 has 17 residues. Trimming removed 5 bases at V and 3 bases at J, with 23 bases between. Germline CDR1 is LNHDA and CDR2 is SQIVND (reference sequence). CDR3 sequence reads: CASSPRRALLTGYEQYF. For the CDR3, the DNA is TGTGCCAGTAGTCCCCGACGGGCACTCTTAACGGGCTACGAGCAGTACTTC.

In DNA, the CDR3 is TGTGCCAGCAGCCCCAGGACAGGGATGGGCGTGAACTATGGCTACACCTTC. It is translated as CASSPRTGMGVNYGYTF. V gene TRBV7-2 combines with J gene TRBJ1-2; 8 nucleotides align to TRBD1. The J segment lost 2 bases and the V segment lost 5 bases, leaving 13 bases of the junction unmatched. Per the germline V gene, CDR1 is SGHTA and CDR2 is FQGNSA. The CDR3 spans 17 residues. The complete variable domain, with remaining parts taken from reference TRBV7-2 and TRBJ1-2, reads GAGVSQSPSNKVTEKGKDVELRCDPISGHTALYWYRQSLGQGLEFLIYFQGNSAPDKSGLPSDRFSAERTGGSVSTLTIQRTQQEDSAVYLCASSPRTGMGVNYGYTFGSGTRLTVV.

V is TRBV9 and J is TRBJ2-3; 7 bases are shared with TRBD1. The CDR3 is 16 residues long. Germline lookup yields CDR1 SGDLS and CDR2 YYNGEE. Germline trimming cut 0 bases from V and 3 bases from J; bases unmatched to any gene: 7. CDR3 coding DNA: TGTGCCAGCAGCGTAGGGGGACAGTACCGAACAGATACGCAGTATTTT. It is translated as CASSVGGQYRTDTQYF.

This sequence joins TRBV7-2 and TRBJ1-2, with D unclear. The germline V and J ends were trimmed by 5 bases and 6 bases, with 13 bases remaining between them. The CDR3 sequence is 13 residues long. Germline CDR1 and CDR2: SGHTA and FQGNSA. CDR3 residues: CASSLGSVNGYTF. CDR3 coding DNA: TGTGCCAGCAGCCTGGGATCTGTTAATGGCTACACCTTC.

The V gene is TRBV5-5, the J gene TRBJ1-4; 8 bases fit TRBD1. The CDR3 length is 16 residues. Germline CDR1 is SGHKS and CDR2 is YYEKEE (reference sequence). Trimming removed 4 bases from V and 4 bases from J; junction bases left unmatched: 9. CDR3 amino acids: CASSQGQGKGNEKLFF. In nucleotides, the CDR3 is TGTGCCAGCAGCCAAGGACAGGGCAAGGGTAATGAAAAACTGTTTTTT.

The rearrangement uses TRBV5-1 and TRBJ2-7, with D possibly TRBD2 on 6 matching bases. CDR1 SGHRS and CDR2 YFSETQ come from the germline V gene. The CDR3 spans 18 residues. V was cut by 2 bases and J by 3 bases, with 24 bases left in between. CDR3 DNA: TGCGCCAGCAGCTTAATATCAGCAACCGGGACTTCGGGCTACGAGCAGTACTTC. Protein: CASSLISATGTSGYEQYF. The full variable domain, rest sourced from reference TRBV5-1 and TRBJ2-7, is KAGVTQTPRYLIKTRGQQVTLSCSPISGHRSVSWYQQTPGQGLQFLFEYFSETQRNKGNFPGRFSGRQFSNSRSEMNVSTLELGDSALYLCASSLISATGTSGYEQYFGPGTRLTVT.

The V and J genes are TRBV2 and TRBJ1-1; D is possibly TRBD1 (5 bases). The CDR3 runs 15 residues. Germline-derived CDR1 and CDR2 are SNHLY and FYNNEI. V was clipped by 10 bases and J by 5 bases, with 23 bases between them. This CDR3 is CATQVGGFWVTEAFF. The CDR3 DNA reads as TGTGCCACCCAAGTGGGGGGTTTTTGGGTTACTGAAGCTTTCTTT.

The chain couples TRBV15 to TRBJ2-7; 12 nucleotides agree with TRBD2. Trimming at V came to 2 bases and at J to 7 bases, leaving 15 bases not matched to a gene. In germline, CDR1 is LNHNV, CDR2 YYDKDF (reference sequence). The CDR3 has 18 residues. This CDR3 reads CATSRYPMTSGSPGEQYF. CDR3 DNA sequence: TGTGCCACCAGCAGATACCCGATGACTAGCGGGAGCCCCGGGGAGCAGTACTTC.

The CDR3 region has the DNA TGTGCCAGCAGCTTAGGGGTGACAGCGGGACCCTACGAGCAGTACTTC. This translates into CASSLGVTAGPYEQYF. The chain carries TRBV7-8 and TRBJ2-7; 7 bases are a match to TRBD2. Trimming cost V 1 base and J 2 bases; bases outside gene matches: 8. CDR3 length: 16 amino acids. Germline V gene data show CDR1 as SGHVS and CDR2 as FQNEAQ.

CDR3 in amino acids: CASSPTGSDTEAFF. The CDR3 DNA sequence: TGTGCCAGCAGCCCGACAGGGTCTGACACTGAAGCTTTCTTT. The chain recombines TRBV7-8 with TRBJ1-1, with TRBD1 matching over 7 bases. Germline loops: CDR1 SGHVS, CDR2 FQNEAQ. The CDR3 is 14 residues long. Unmatched junction bases numbered 6, after V lost 5 bases and J lost 3 bases.

The chain combines TRBV28 with TRBJ2-7; perhaps TRBD2 as D (5 bases). Trimming took off 5 bases at V and 0 bases at J, with 11 bases between the two ends. Germline CDR1 MDHEN, CDR2 SYDVKM. This CDR3 comprises 14 residues. The CDR3 DNA reads as TGTGCCAGCAGTAGGACTGGGCTCTCCTACGAGCAGTACTTC. Protein: CASSRTGLSYEQYF.

The chain is built from TRBV11-2 and TRBJ1-2; D is undetermined. CDR1 SGHAT and CDR2 FQNNGV come from the germline V gene. V was pared by 5 bases and J by 7 bases, with 20 bases between. The CDR3 is 15 residues long. The CDR3 nucleotides are TGTGCCAGCAGCCCCGGAGCAGTCCCCTCTGGTGGCTACACCTTC. This sequence encodes CASSPGAVPSGGYTF.

The CDR3 coding sequence is TGTGCTATTCTGGGAGGCAATCAGCCCCAGCATTTT. It specifies CAILGGNQPQHF. The V gene is TRBV28, the J gene TRBJ1-5; D remains unclear. The germline gives CDR1 MDHEN, CDR2 SYDVKM. There are 12 residues in the CDR3.

On this clone: The sample holds other DNA sequences that translate to the same CDR3. The genes are TRBV27 and TRBJ2-1; possibly TRBD1 or TRBD2 for D (5 bases each). The germline gives CDR1 MNHEY, CDR2 SMNVEV (reference sequence). V gave up 5 bases and J gave up 6 bases, with 8 bases separating them. This CDR3 has 12 amino acids. CDR3 nucleotides: TGTGCCAGCAGTCCAGGGACCAATGAGCAGTTCTTC. Amino acid sequence: CASSPGTNEQFF.

This clone was picked up one time. The chain has TRBV27 and TRBJ1-1, with 10 bases that match TRBD1. Germline V gene data show CDR1 as MNHEY and CDR2 as SMNVEV (reference sequence). The CDR3 loop spans 14 amino acids. V gave up 4 bases and J gave up 9 bases; unmatched junction bases: 8. Written as DNA, the CDR3 is TGTGCCAGCAGTTACCGAGACAGGGGGCTTAAAGCTTTCTTT. Translating it yields CASSYRDRGLKAFF.

The genes are TRBV6-6 and TRBJ2-3; D is ambiguous. V lost 2 bases and J lost 4, with 7 bases in between. The CDR3 runs 13 residues. Looked up from germline, CDR1 is MNHNY and CDR2 is SVGAGI (reference sequence). CDR3 nucleotide sequence: TGTGCCAGCAGTTACGGCTACGCAGATACGCAGTATTTT. Translated, it gives CASSYGYADTQYF.